This TCR beta chain was recovered during a study of blood T cell repertoires in COVID-19. Across the study: Specimens from acute and convalescent COVID-19 originated in the United States, Italy and Spain. Sources were T cells, B-cell-depleted T cells, or PBMCs; the material itself was cDNA or gDNA.

Original handling: For nucleated cells, counts were estimated from reference gene primer amplification. Produced via immunoSEQ multiplex PCR; TCRdb's table is partial and in-frame only. That table furnishes V, J and clone size, whereas the DNA furnished D and trimming. The sample consists of roughly 120,000 clones, 65% to 90% of them appearing once. The CDR3 is made up of 16 amino acids. Looked up from germline, CDR1 is SGHRS and CDR2 is YFSETQ. The trim removed 4 bases at V and 2 bases at J, leaving 7 bases unmatched. The clonotype comes from a human donor in a cohort sampled during active COVID-19. Sequencing was performed on peripheral blood. The chain couples TRBV5-1 to TRBJ2-3, with 10 bases identical to TRBD1. Here the CDR3 DNA reads TGCGCCAGCAGCACGCCGGGACAGGGGAACACAGATACGCAGTATTTT. This gives the protein CASSTPGQGNTDTQYF.